Each of the 14 T cell receptor beta chains below was sequenced from the same sample in a study of post-analysis software for immune sequencing data. The TCR beta cDNA libraries carried unique molecular identifiers. Each CDR3 protein is one row after TCRdb ran MiXCR on the PCR reads. In the table there are roughly 870,000 distinct CDR3 sequences, around 50% of which are singletons. Their target antigens are unknown. Findings of the study overall: With TRBV5-6, TRBV5-1 and TRBV20-1 included, about five TRBV segments were more frequent in patients than in controls.

The sequencing input was blood. The origin of the receptors is a girl between 5 and 17 years old with multiple sclerosis.

This sequence joins TRBV27 and TRBJ1-1; D ambiguous. This CDR3 has 14 amino acids. Trimming cost V 2 bases and J 2 bases, with 9 bases left between them. CDR1 and CDR2 from the germline V gene are MNHEY and SMNVEV (reference sequence). The CDR3 region is CASSLRAQNTEAFF. The CDR3 nucleotides are TGTGCCAGCAGTTTAAGGGCCCAAAACACTGAAGCTTTCTTT.

This clonotype was counted a few times. The J gene is TRBJ2-5, the V gene TRBV10-3; either TRBD1 or TRBD2 may fit D (5 bases each). V lost 0 bases to trimming and J lost 6 bases, with 8 bases between them. Germline-derived CDR1 and CDR2 are ENHRY and SYGVKD. The CDR3 runs to 13 residues. DNA of the CDR3: TGTGCCATCAGTGAGTCGACGGGGCAGACCCAGTACTTC. It codes for CAISESTGQTQYF.

This clonotype showed up just a few times. The chain has TRBV7-9 and TRBJ2-3; TRBD2 matches at 8 bases. Trimming cost V 2 bases and J 3 bases; bases outside gene matches: 10. CDR3 length equals 17 residues. From germline, CDR1 is SEHNR and CDR2 FQNEAQ (reference sequence). The CDR3 loop reads CASSLPGHRGGTDTQYF. CDR3 nucleotides: TGTGCCAGCAGCTTACCTGGCCACCGCGGGGGGACAGATACGCAGTATTTT.

This chain uses TRBV29-1 with TRBJ1-2; tentatively, D is TRBD1 (5 bases). Deletions cut 4 bases from V and 4 bases from J, with 10 bases between. Germline V gene lookup returns CDR1 SQVTM and CDR2 ANQGSEA. The CDR3 covers 12 residues. The CDR3 bases are TGCAGCGTTGTGGGGGAAACCTATGGCTACACCTTC. Protein sequence: CSVVGETYGYTF.

This clonotype has only a few counts. This chain connects TRBV15 to TRBJ2-3, with 11 bases aligning to TRBD2. This CDR3 is 15 amino acids long. Germline CDR1 reads LNHNV; CDR2 reads YYDKDF (reference sequence). V was pared by 6 bases and J by 6 bases, with 8 bases of the junction left unmatched. This chain's CDR3 is CATSSLVAGGDTQYF. CDR3 DNA sequence: TGTGCCACCAGTTCCCTGGTAGCGGGAGGGGATACGCAGTATTTT.

The rearrangement uses TRBV7-6 and TRBJ2-5, with TRBD1 identical over 9 bases. The DNA matches TRBJ2-7 better at its end, which makes the J call doubtful. The V gene's germline CDR1 is SGHVS and CDR2 FNYEAQ. CDR3 length: 16 amino acids. The CDR3 reads CASSKVQGAFFYEQYF. For the CDR3, the DNA is TGTGCCAGCAGCAAAGTACAGGGGGCGTTCTTCTACGAGCAGTACTTC.

The chain recombines TRBV10-3 with TRBJ2-7, with D unclear. V dropped 5 bases and J dropped 1 base, with 9 bases sitting between them. The CDR3 totals 13 residues. CDR1 and CDR2 (germline): ENHRY, SYGVKD. CDR3 nucleotides: TGTGCCATCAGTCAAAAGGGTTCCTACGAGCAGTACGTC. Translating it yields CAISQKGSYEQYV.

This clonotype was recorded once. The chain employs TRBV9 and TRBJ2-5; 9 bases are shared with TRBD1. V was clipped by 0 bases and J by 7 bases; unmatched bases: 10. The germline V gene encodes CDR1 SGDLS and CDR2 YYNGEE. This CDR3 has 16 amino acids. The CDR3 sequence: CASSVGDRVPWGTQYF. CDR3 sequence (DNA): TGTGCCAGCAGCGTAGGGGACAGGGTTCCCTGGGGGACCCAGTACTTC. Supplemented by reference TRBV9 and TRBJ2-5, the full variable domain reads DSGVTQTPKHLITATGQRVTLRCSPRSGDLSVYWYQQSLDQGLQFLIQYYNGEERAKGNILERFSAQQFPDLHSELNLSSLELGDSALYFCASSVGDRVPWGTQYFGPGTRLLVL.

V usage is TRBV25-1 and J usage is TRBJ2-3; no clear D. This CDR3 comprises 16 residues. The ends were cut back, 4 bases at V and 2 bases at J, with 16 bases in the middle. CDR1 is MGHDK and CDR2 is SYGVNS in the germline V gene. The CDR3 is CASSAEGKIPTDTQYF. The CDR3 DNA reads TGTGCCAGCAGTGCCGAAGGAAAGATCCCCACAGATACGCAGTATTTT. The full variable domain, completed using reference TRBV25-1 and TRBJ2-3, is EADIYQTPRYLVIGTGKKITLECSQTMGHDKMYWYQQDPGMELHLIHYSYGVNSTEKGDLSSESTVSRIRTEHFPLTLESARPSHTSQYLCASSAEGKIPTDTQYFGPGTRLTVL.

This rearrangement joins TRBV7-3 to TRBJ1-2; TRBD1 is a possible D gene (6 bases). The V gene lost 4 bases and the J gene lost 4 bases, with 10 bases spanning the gap. The CDR3 consists of 13 residues. Per germline, CDR1 SGHTA and CDR2 FQGTGA. CDR3 DNA: TGTGCCAGCAGCTCCGGGACATTCTATGGCTACACCTTC. Translating it yields CASSSGTFYGYTF. The full variable domain, completed using reference TRBV7-3 and TRBJ1-2, is GAGVSQTPSNKVTEKGKYVELRCDPISGHTALYWYRQSLGQGPEFLIYFQGTGAADDSGLPNDRFFAVRPEGSVSTLKIQRTERGDSAVYLCASSSGTFYGYTFGSGTRLTVV.

V usage is TRBV20-1 and J usage is TRBJ1-6; 10 bases agree with TRBD1. CDR1 DFQATT and CDR2 SNEGSKA come from the germline V gene (reference sequence). This CDR3 comprises 13 residues. The trim removed 5 bases at V and 14 bases at J, leaving 9 bases unmatched. The CDR3 bases are TGCAGTGCTTTTGACAGGGGGCAGGCGGCCCTCCACTTT. As protein: CSAFDRGQAALHF.

This chain links TRBV7-9 with TRBJ2-3; 10 bases agree with TRBD1. The CDR3 sequence is 16 residues long. V was pared by 4 bases and J by 5 bases, with 9 bases of the junction left unmatched. Germline V gene lookup returns CDR1 SEHNR and CDR2 FQNEAQ (reference sequence). The CDR3 region has the DNA TGTGCCAGCAGCTCCGGGACAGGGGTGTTTGGAGATACGCAGTATTTT. Protein sequence: CASSSGTGVFGDTQYF.

V gene TRBV18 combines with J gene TRBJ2-4; D unresolved. The germline V gene has CDR1 KGHSH and CDR2 LQKENI. Trimming removed 2 bases at V and 10 bases at J, with 18 bases between. CDR3 size: 15 residues. Here the CDR3 reads CASSPGPETRRIQYF. Here the CDR3 DNA reads TGTGCCAGCTCACCAGGACCCGAAACTCGTCGGATTCAGTACTTC.

The V call is TRBV4-2, the J call TRBJ2-7; D may be TRBD1 (6 bases). Germline V gene sequence: CDR1 LGHNA, CDR2 YNFKEQ. Trimming removed 1 base from V and 0 bases from J, with 10 bases in between. CDR3 length equals 15 residues. The CDR3: CASSQGQVSSYEQYF. CDR3 sequence (DNA): TGTGCCAGCAGCCAAGGACAGGTCAGCTCCTACGAGCAGTACTTC.